These T cell receptor beta chains were read from a single sample in a study of shared clonotypes between healthy human individuals. Here immunoSEQ multiplex PCR was the method, and the copy in TCRdb shows in-frame clones only, minus some. The sample consists of 780,000 or so clones, just under 75% of them appearing once. Sequenced sample: memory CD4+ T cells sorted from blood. These receptors originate from a woman aged 25 to 39 in good health. The CDR3 runs from the conserved cysteine through the conserved F or W. A D gene is named only where the DNA matches it firmly. Size is stated for part of the rows, as once, few or many counts, or as a class when the clone is expanded.

V gene,D gene,J gene,clone size,CDR3 length,CDR3 protein,CDR3 DNA
TRBV6-5,NA,TRBJ1-3,once,14,CASSRGSSGNTIYF,TGTGCCAGCAGCCGGGGGAGCTCTGGAAACACCATATATTTT
TRBV5-1,NA,TRBJ1-2,NA,13,CASSPGANYGYTF,TGCGCCAGCAGCCCAGGAGCTAACTATGGCTACACCTTC
TRBV25-1,NA,TRBJ1-1,NA,11,CASSPGREAFF,TGTGCCAGCAGTCCCGGACGAGAAGCTTTCTTT
TRBV5-1,NA,TRBJ1-4,NA,15,CASSLFEPANEKLFF,TGCGCCAGCAGCCTTTTCGAGCCAGCTAATGAAAAACTGTTTTTT
TRBV9,NA,TRBJ1-1,NA,14,CASSVGGSGTEAFF,TGTGCCAGCAGCGTAGGGGGGTCGGGCACTGAAGCTTTCTTT
TRBV18,TRBD1,TRBJ2-1,NA,15,CASSPRQGSYNEQFF,TGTGCCAGCTCACCTCGACAGGGTTCCTACAATGAGCAGTTCTTC
TRBV18,NA,TRBJ2-5,NA,16,CASSPISTNPGETQYF,TGTGCCAGCTCACCAATAAGCACAAACCCCGGGGAGACCCAGTACTTC
TRBV9,NA,TRBJ1-5,NA,14,CASSFQGENQPQHF,TGTGCCAGCAGCTTCCAGGGCGAAAATCAGCCCCAGCATTTT
TRBV7-3,NA,TRBJ1-1,once,13,CATAPVVSTEAFF,TGTGCCACGGCACCGGTAGTCAGCACTGAAGCTTTCTTT
TRBV5-1,NA,TRBJ1-1,few,13,CASSPGTNTEAFF,TGCGCCAGCAGCCCTGGGACGAACACTGAAGCTTTCTTT
TRBV13,TRBD2,TRBJ2-7,NA,15,CASSSPGGSSYEQYF,TGTGCCAGCAGCTCCCCGGGGGGGAGCTCCTACGAGCAGTACTTC
TRBV5-1,NA,TRBJ2-3,NA,13,CASSFDSTDTQYF,TGCGCCAGCAGCTTCGACAGCACAGATACGCAGTATTTT
TRBV7-8,TRBD1,TRBJ2-5,NA,14,CASSLRQGGETQYF,TGTGCCAGCAGCCTACGACAGGGGGGAGAGACCCAGTACTTC
TRBV5-5,NA,TRBJ2-7,NA,15,CASSHEGTDSYEQYF,TGTGCCAGCAGCCATGAAGGGACGGACTCCTACGAGCAGTACTTC
TRBV5-6,TRBD2,TRBJ2-3,NA,16,CASSFGTSRTTDTQYF,TGTGCCAGCAGCTTCGGGACTAGTCGGACAACAGATACGCAGTATTTT
TRBV7-2,NA,TRBJ2-2,NA,16,CASSPHAQGPSMELFF,TGTGCCAGCAGCCCTCATGCTCAGGGTCCCTCGATGGAGCTGTTTTTT
TRBV15,TRBD2,TRBJ2-3,many,16,CATSGALAGRGDTQYF,TGTGCCACCAGCGGGGCACTAGCGGGGAGAGGCGATACGCAGTATTTT
TRBV2,NA,TRBJ1-5,NA,17,CASSEIWARGAIQPQHF,TGTGCCAGCAGTGAAATATGGGCCAGGGGTGCGATTCAGCCCCAGCATTTT